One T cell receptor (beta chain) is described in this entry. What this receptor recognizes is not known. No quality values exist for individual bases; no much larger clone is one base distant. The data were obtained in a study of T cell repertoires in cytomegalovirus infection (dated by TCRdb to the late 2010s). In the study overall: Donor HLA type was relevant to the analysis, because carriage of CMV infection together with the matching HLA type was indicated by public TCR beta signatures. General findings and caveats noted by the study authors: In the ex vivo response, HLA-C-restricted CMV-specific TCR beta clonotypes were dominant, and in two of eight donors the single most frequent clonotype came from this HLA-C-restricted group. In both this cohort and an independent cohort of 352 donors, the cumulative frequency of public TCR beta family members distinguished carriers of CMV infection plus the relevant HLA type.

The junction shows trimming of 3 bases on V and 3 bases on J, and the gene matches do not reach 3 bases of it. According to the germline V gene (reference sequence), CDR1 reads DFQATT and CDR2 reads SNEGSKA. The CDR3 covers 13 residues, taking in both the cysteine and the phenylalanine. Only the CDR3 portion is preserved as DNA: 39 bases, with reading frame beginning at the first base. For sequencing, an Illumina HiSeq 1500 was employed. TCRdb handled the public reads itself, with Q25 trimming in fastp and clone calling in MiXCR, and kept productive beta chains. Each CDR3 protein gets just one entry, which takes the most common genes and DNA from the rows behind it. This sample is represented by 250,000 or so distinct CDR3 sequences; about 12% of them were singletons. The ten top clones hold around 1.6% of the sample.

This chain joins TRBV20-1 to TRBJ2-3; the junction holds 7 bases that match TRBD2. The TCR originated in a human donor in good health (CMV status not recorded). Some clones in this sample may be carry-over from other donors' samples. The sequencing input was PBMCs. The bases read TGCAGTGCTAGTGAAGCGGGAACAGATACGCAGTATTTT. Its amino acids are CSASEAGTDTQYF.